These 10 T cell receptor beta chains came from one sample sequenced in a study of cytotoxic CD8 clonotypes in ibrutinib-treated CLL. Here immunoSEQ multiplex PCR was the method, and the copy in TCRdb shows in-frame clones only, minus some. The sample holds some 150,000 clones, 60% to 80% seen once. Specimen: PBMCs, collected after 12 months of ibrutinib treatment. All receptors come from a human donor with chronic lymphocytic leukemia.

The chain carries TRBV27 and TRBJ1-2; D not resolved. The germline V gene has CDR1 MNHEY and CDR2 SMNVEV (reference sequence). This CDR3 spans 14 amino acids. Between the trimmed V and J ends, which lost 5 bases and 4 bases, there was a span of 14 bases. The DNA for the CDR3 is TGTGCCAGCAGTCCCGGGAGTACATCCTATGGCTACACCTTC. Translated, it gives CASSPGSTSYGYTF.

The chain carries TRBV5-6 and TRBJ2-7; 7 bases agree with TRBD1. CDR1 and CDR2 (germline): SGHDT, YYEEEE. V trimming: 2 bases; J trimming: 7 bases; junction bases outside the gene matches: 6. CDR3 length: 13 amino acids. The CDR3 sequence: CASSFKGAGEQYF. In DNA form, the CDR3 reads TGTGCCAGCAGCTTCAAGGGGGCAGGGGAGCAGTACTTC.

This clone was observed at least ten times. The rearrangement uses TRBV6-5 and TRBJ2-7, with D tentatively TRBD1 (6 bases). Deletions cut 4 bases from V and 10 bases from J, with 11 bases between. The CDR3 has 11 amino acids. CDR1 MNHEY and CDR2 SVGAGI come from the germline V gene. The CDR3: CASSSTGTQYF. For the CDR3, the DNA is TGTGCCAGCAGTTCGACCGGGACACAGTACTTC.

The chain combines TRBV5-1 with TRBJ1-4; unclear D gene. Germline V CDR1 and CDR2: SGHRS, YFSETQ. CDR3 size: 13 residues. Trimming cost V 0 bases and J 4 bases, with 4 bases left between them. The CDR3 here is CASSLGDNEKLFF. The CDR3 DNA reads as TGCGCCAGCAGCTTGGGGGATAATGAAAAACTGTTTTTT.

This clone was recorded only once. The chain joins TRBV18 to TRBJ2-7; 9 nucleotides match TRBD2. The CDR3 consists of 16 residues. V lost 1 base to trimming and J lost 4 bases; unmatched junction nucleotides: 8. Germline CDR1 and CDR2: KGHSH and LQKENI. This chain's CDR3 is CASSPREAGGRYEQYF. CDR3 DNA: TGTGCCAGCTCACCACGAGAGGCGGGGGGGCGGTACGAGCAGTACTTC.

The gene calls are TRBV6-6 and TRBJ2-7; TRBD1 agrees at 7 bases. In germline, CDR1 is MNHNY, CDR2 SVGAGI (reference sequence). CDR3 length: 14 amino acids. Trimming cost V 6 bases and J 0 bases; bases outside gene matches: 5. The CDR3 DNA sequence: TGTGCCAGCAGGGGGACAGAGAGCTCCTACGAGCAGTACTTC. As protein: CASRGTESSYEQYF.

The CDR3 region has the DNA TGTGCCACCAGCCCGGTAGCGGGAGCGAACACCGGGGAGCTGTTTTTT. This gives the protein CATSPVAGANTGELFF. This chain connects TRBV15 to TRBJ2-2, with TRBD2 identical over 9 bases. The CDR3 contains 16 residues. Per germline, CDR1 LNHNV and CDR2 YYDKDF (reference sequence). V lost 5 bases and J lost 0; bases outside the gene matches: 4.

The chain recombines TRBV11-3 with TRBJ2-7; D may correspond to TRBD1 or TRBD2 (5 bases each). The CDR3 consists of 16 residues. Germline CDR1 SGHNT, CDR2 YENEEA. The germline V and J ends were trimmed by 1 base and 1 base, with 14 bases remaining between them. The CDR3 here is CASSLVGTLGSYEQYF. DNA for the CDR3: TGTGCCAGCAGCTTAGTTGGGACCCTAGGTTCCTACGAGCAGTACTTC.

J is TRBJ1-2 and V is TRBV29-1, with TRBD1 identical over 7 bases. V lost 2 bases, J lost 7 bases, and 13 bases stayed unmatched. Looked up from germline, CDR1 is SQVTM and CDR2 is ANQGSEA. The CDR3 has 15 residues. The CDR3 protein is CSVETVGRQGGGYTF. The DNA for the CDR3 is TGCAGCGTTGAAACGGTGGGCAGGCAGGGGGGTGGCTACACCTTC.

V and J are TRBV30 and TRBJ2-5; D unclear. CDR1 is GTSNPN, CDR2 SVGIG, per germline (reference sequence). CDR3 length equals 11 residues. Trimming removed 0 bases from V and 7 bases from J, with 6 bases in between. The CDR3 reads CAWSVLWTQYF. The CDR3, as DNA: TGTGCCTGGAGTGTTCTGTGGACCCAGTACTTC.